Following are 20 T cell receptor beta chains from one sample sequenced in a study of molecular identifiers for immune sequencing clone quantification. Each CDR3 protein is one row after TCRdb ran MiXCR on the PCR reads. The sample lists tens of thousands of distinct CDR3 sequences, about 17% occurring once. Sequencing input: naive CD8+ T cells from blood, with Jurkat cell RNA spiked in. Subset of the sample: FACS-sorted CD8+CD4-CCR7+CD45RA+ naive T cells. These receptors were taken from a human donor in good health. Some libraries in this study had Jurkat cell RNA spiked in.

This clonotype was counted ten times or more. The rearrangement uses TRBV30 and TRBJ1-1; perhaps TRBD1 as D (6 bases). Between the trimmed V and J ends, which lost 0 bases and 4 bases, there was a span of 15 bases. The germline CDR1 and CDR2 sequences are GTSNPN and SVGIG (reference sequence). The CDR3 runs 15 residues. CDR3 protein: CAWSVPRGGVTEAFF. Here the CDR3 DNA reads TGTGCCTGGAGTGTACCCAGGGGTGGAGTCACTGAAGCTTTCTTT.

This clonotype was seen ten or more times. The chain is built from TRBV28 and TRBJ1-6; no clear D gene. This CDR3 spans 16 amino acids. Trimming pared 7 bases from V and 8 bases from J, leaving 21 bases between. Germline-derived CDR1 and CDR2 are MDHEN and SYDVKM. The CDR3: CASTTAGPDSYSPLHF. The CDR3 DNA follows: TGTGCCAGCACCACAGCGGGCCCTGACTCCTATTCACCCCTCCACTTT.

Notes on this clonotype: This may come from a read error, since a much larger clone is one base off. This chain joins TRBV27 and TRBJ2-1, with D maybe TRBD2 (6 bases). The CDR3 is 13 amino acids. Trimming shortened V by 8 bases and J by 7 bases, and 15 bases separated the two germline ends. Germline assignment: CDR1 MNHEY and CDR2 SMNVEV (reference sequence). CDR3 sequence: CASGLGTANEQFF. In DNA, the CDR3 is TGTGCCAGCGGTCTTGGGACTGCGAATGAGCAGTTCTTC.

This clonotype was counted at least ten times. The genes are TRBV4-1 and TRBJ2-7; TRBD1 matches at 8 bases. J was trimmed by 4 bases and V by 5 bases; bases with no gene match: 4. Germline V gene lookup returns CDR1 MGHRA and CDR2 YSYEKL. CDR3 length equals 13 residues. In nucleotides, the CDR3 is TGCGCCAGCAGCACCGACAGGGGATACGAGCAGTACTTC. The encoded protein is CASSTDRGYEQYF.

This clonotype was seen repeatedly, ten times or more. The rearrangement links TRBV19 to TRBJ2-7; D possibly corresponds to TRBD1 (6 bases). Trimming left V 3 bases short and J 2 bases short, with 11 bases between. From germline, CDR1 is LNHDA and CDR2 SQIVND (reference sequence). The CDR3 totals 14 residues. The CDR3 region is CASSIADRPYEQYF. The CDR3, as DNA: TGTGCCAGTAGTATTGCGGACAGACCCTACGAGCAGTACTTC.

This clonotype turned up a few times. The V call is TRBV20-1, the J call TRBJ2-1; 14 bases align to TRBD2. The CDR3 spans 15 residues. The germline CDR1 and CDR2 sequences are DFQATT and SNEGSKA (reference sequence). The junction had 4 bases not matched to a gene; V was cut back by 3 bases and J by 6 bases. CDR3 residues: CSARGLAGEVNEQFF. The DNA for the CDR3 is TGCAGTGCTAGGGGACTAGCGGGAGAGGTCAATGAGCAGTTCTTC.

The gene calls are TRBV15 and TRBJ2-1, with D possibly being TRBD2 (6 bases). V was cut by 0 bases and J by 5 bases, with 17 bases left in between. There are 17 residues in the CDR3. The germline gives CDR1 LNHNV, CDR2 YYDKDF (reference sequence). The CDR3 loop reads CATSRDPLRELHNEQFF. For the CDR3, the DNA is TGTGCCACCAGCAGAGATCCCCTCCGGGAGTTACACAATGAGCAGTTCTTC.

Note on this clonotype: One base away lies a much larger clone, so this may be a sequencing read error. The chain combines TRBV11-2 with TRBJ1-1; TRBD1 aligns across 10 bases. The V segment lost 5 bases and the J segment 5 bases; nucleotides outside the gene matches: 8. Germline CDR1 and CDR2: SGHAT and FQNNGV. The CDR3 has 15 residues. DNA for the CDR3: TGTGCCAGCAGCCTTAGGACAGGGGGGGGGACTGAAGCTTTCTTT. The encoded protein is CASSLRTGGGTEAFF. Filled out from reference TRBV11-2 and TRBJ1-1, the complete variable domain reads EAGVAQSPRYKIIEKRQSVAFWCNPISGHATLYWYQQILGQGPKLLIQFQNNGVVDDSQLPKDRFSAERLKGVDSTLKIQPAKLEDSAVYLCASSLRTGGGTEAFFGQGTRLTVV.

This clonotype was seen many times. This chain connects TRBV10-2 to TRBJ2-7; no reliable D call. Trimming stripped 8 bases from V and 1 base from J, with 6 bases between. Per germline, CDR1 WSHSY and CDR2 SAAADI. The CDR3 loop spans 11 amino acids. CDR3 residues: CASETSYEQYF. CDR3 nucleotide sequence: TGCGCCAGCGAAACATCCTACGAGCAGTACTTC.

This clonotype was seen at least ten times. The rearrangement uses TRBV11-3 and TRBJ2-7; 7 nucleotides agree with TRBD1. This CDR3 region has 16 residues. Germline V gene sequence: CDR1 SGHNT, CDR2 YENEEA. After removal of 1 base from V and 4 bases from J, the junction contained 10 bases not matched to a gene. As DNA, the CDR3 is TGTGCCAGCAGCTTAGGCCTGGGACAGCCAGGATACGAGCAGTACTTC. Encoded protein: CASSLGLGQPGYEQYF.

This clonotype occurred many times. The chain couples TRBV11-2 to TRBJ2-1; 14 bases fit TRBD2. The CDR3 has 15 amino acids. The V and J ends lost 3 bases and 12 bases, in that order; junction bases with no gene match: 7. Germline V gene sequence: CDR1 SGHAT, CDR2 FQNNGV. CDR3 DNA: TGTGCCAGCAGCTTCCCGGGACTAGCGGGAGAAAGGCAGTTCTTC. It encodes CASSFPGLAGERQFF.

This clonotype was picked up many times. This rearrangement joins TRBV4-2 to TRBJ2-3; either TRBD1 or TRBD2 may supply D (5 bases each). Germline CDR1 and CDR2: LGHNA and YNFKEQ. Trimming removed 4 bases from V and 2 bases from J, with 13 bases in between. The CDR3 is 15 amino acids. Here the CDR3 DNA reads TGTGCCAGCAGCCCCTACCGGGACCCCACAGATACGCAGTATTTT. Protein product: CASSPYRDPTDTQYF.

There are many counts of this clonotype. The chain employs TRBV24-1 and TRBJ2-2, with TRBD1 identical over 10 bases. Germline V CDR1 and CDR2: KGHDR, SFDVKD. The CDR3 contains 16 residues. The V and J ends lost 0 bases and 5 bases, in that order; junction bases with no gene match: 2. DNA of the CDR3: TGTGCCACCAGTGATTTGGACAGGGGGCAAACCGGGGAGCTGTTTTTT. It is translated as CATSDLDRGQTGELFF.

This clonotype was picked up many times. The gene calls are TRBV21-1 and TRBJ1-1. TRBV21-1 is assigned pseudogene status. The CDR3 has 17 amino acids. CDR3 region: CASSKEGRGGENTEAFF. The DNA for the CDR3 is TGTGCCAGCAGCAAAGAAGGGAGGGGGGGGGAAAACACTGAAGCTTTCTTT.

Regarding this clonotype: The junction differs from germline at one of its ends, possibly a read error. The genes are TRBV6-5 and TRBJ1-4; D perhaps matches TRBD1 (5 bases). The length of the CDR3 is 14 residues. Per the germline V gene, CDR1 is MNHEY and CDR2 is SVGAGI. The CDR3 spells CASSTGGTNEKLPF. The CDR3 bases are TGTGCCAGCAGTACAGGAGGAACTAATGAAAAACTGCCTTTT.

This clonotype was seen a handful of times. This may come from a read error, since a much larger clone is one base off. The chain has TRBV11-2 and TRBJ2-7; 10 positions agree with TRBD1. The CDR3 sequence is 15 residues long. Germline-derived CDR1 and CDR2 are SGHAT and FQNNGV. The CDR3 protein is CASQFRDRGNYKQYF. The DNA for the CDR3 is TGTGCCAGCCAATTCCGGGACAGGGGCAACTACAAGCAGTACTTC.

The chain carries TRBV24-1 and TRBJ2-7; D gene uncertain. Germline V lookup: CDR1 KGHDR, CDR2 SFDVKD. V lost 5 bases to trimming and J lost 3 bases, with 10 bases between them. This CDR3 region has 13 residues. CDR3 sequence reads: CATSAGRNYEQYF. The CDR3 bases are TGTGCCACCAGTGCAGGACGGAACTACGAGCAGTACTTC.

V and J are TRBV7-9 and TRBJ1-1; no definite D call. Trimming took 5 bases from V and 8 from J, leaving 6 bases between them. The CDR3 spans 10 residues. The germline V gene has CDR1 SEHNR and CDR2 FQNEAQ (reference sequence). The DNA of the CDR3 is TGTGCCAGCAGCGCCTCCGAAGCTTTCTTT. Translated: CASSASEAFF.

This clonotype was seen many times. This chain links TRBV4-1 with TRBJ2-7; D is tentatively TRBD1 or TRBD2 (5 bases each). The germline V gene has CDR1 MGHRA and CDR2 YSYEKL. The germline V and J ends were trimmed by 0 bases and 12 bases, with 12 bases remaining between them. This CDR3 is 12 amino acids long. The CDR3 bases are TGCGCCAGCAGCCAAGATAGTCGGGGCCTGTACTTC. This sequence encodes CASSQDSRGLYF.

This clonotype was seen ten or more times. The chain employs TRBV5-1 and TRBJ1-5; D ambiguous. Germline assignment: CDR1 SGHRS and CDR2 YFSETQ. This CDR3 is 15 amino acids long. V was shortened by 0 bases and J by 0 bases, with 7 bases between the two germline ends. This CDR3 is CASSLGGYSNQPQHF. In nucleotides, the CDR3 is TGCGCCAGCAGCTTGGGAGGATATAGCAATCAGCCCCAGCATTTT.